This T cell receptor (beta chain) was identified during a study of blood T cell repertoires in COVID-19. Across the study: Acute and convalescent COVID-19 specimens originated in the United States, Italy and Spain. The analysed material was cDNA or gDNA that came from T cells, B-cell-depleted T cells, or PBMCs.

The V end lost 5 bases, the J end lost 5 bases, and 12 bases lay between the germline ends. This CDR3 comprises 13 residues. The germline V gene encodes CDR1 SGHNT and CDR2 YENEEA. Method: immunoSEQ multiplex PCR; TCRdb's copy keeps in-frame clones and lacks some. The data show about 200,000 clones, around 80% seen once. The source of this sequence is a human donor in a cohort sampled during active COVID-19. This chain uses TRBV11-3 with TRBJ1-1; D gene ambiguous. Sequencing was carried out using peripheral blood. CDR3 loop: CASSLSGGTEAFF. The CDR3 bases are TGTGCCAGCAGCCTGTCGGGAGGGACTGAAGCTTTCTTT.